The subject of this entry is one T cell receptor (beta chain). Its target is unknown. Single viable CD3+CD4+CD8-CD45RO+ cells were sorted as the memory CD4+ T cells. In the authors' workflow: Out-of-frame sequences were removed, leaving about 2.2 million distinct TCRbeta sequences. The assay was immunoSEQ multiplex PCR, and TCRdb's table has in-frame clones only and misses some. That table supplies the V and J calls and clone size; D and trimming were determined from the DNA. Of 50,000 to 75,000 clones in the sample, more than 75% were seen once. CDR3 size: 17 residues. Germline V lookup: CDR1 SGHDN, CDR2 FVKESK. The V and J ends lost 0 bases and 0 bases respectively, with 12 bases between them. This sample was included in a study of memory CD4+ T cells and cytomegalovirus serostatus. The study, taken as a whole, reports: Each of around 69 CMV-associated TCRbeta sequences occurred in one to five individuals.

This clonotype was sampled from an adult in good health and CMV-seronegative. Sequencing input: memory CD4+ T cells from blood. This sequence joins TRBV14 and TRBJ1-3; no firm D call. CDR3 coding DNA: TGTGCCAGCAGCCAAGATGCAGGCCCTAGCTCTGGAAACACCATATATTTT. It encodes CASSQDAGPSSGNTIYF.